The TCR beta chain under discussion was sequenced for a study of cytomegalovirus exposure and HLA in healthy donors. The germline CDR1 and CDR2 sequences are SGHDN and FVKESK. The CDR3 covers 13 residues. V dropped 4 bases and J dropped 7 bases, with 14 bases sitting between them. About this clone itself: Its antigen is not known.

General observations from the study: Reportedly, cytomegalovirus status was diagnosed with high sensitivity and specificity.

Use of 60 Vbeta and 13 Jbeta primers characterized the PCR. The assay was immunoSEQ multiplex PCR, and TCRdb's table has in-frame clones only and misses some. The repertoire holds more than 75,000 clones, around 89% seen once, with about 2.5% in the top ten. V usage is TRBV14 and J usage is TRBJ2-7; TRBD1 might be the D (6 bases). Sequenced sample: PBMCs. The source of this sequence is a man between 18 and 35 years old in good health and CMV-seronegative. CDR3 coding DNA: TGTGCCAGCAGCCTAACCGGGACAAGTGAGCAGTACTTC. Residues: CASSLTGTSEQYF.